This T cell receptor (beta chain) originates from a study of cytomegalovirus exposure and HLA in healthy donors. General study results and limits: Specificity of a few CMV-associated chains for CMV antigens was verified in vitro.

Per germline, CDR1 MRHNA and CDR2 SNTAGT. CDR3 length: 15 residues. Trimming cost V 6 bases and J 3 bases; bases outside gene matches: 4. PCR was performed using 60 Vbeta and 13 Jbeta primers. Only in-frame clones appear in the TCRdb table, and some are missing; sequencing was by immunoSEQ multiplex PCR. The table has around 100,000 clones, 70% seen once. Worth noting for this clone: Its target is unknown.

The rearrangement uses TRBV6-4 and TRBJ2-3, with 12 bases matching TRBD2. The sequenced sample consisted of PBMCs. The TCR originated in a middle-aged man in good health and CMV-seropositive. The CDR3 DNA sequence: TGTGCCAGCAGGAAGACTAGCGGGAGAACAGATACGCAGTATTTT. Translating it yields CASRKTSGRTDTQYF.